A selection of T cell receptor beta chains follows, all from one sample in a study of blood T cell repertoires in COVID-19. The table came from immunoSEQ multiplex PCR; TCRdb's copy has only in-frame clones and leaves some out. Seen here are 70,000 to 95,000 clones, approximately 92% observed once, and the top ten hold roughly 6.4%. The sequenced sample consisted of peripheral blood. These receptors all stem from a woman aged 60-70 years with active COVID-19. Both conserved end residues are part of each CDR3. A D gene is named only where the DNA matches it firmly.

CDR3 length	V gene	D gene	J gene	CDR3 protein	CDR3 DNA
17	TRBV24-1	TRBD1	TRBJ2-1	CATSDPPGQGAGDEQFF	TGTGCCACCAGTGATCCCCCCGGACAGGGGGCGGGGGATGAGCAGTTCTTC
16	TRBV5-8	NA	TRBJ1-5	CASSPLSAGLDQPQHF	TGTGCCAGCAGCCCTCTATCGGCAGGGCTGGATCAGCCCCAGCATTTT
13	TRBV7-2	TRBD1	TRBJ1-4	CASSLGTGEKLFF	TGTGCCAGCAGCCTAGGGACAGGCGAAAAACTGTTTTTT
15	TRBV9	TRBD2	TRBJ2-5	CASSVAGTNQETQYF	TGTGCCAGCAGCGTAGCCGGGACTAACCAAGAGACCCAGTACTTC
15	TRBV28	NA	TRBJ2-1	CASASIGGGGNEQFF	TGTGCCAGCGCTTCGATAGGGGGGGGCGGAAATGAGCAGTTCTTC
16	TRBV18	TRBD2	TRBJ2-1	CASSPPGTSGNNEQFF	TGTGCCAGCTCACCCCCAGGGACTAGCGGGAACAATGAGCAGTTCTTC
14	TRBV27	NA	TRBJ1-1	CASSLGGMNTEAFF	TGTGCCAGCAGTTTAGGAGGGATGAACACTGAAGCTTTCTTT
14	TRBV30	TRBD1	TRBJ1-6	CAWSPSGGNSPLHF	TGTGCCTGGAGTCCCTCAGGGGGCAATTCACCCCTCCACTTT
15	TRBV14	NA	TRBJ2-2	CASSQVGGATGELFF	TGTGCCAGCAGCCAAGTTGGGGGGGCCACCGGGGAGCTGTTTTTT
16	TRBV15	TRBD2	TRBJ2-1	CATSRLSGNTYNEQFF	TGTGCCACCAGCAGACTTAGCGGGAACACCTACAATGAGCAGTTCTTC
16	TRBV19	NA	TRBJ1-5	CASIGKQGFQAQPQHF	TGTGCCAGTATCGGGAAACAGGGATTTCAGGCTCAGCCCCAGCATTTT